The 27 T cell receptor beta chains below come from one sample, sequenced in a study of OX40 agonist ivuxolimab in advanced cancers. Only in-frame clones appear in the TCRdb table, and some are missing; sequencing was by immunoSEQ multiplex PCR. Of 91,000 or so clones in the sample, 70% to 90% were seen once. The sample here was CD4+ or CD8+ T cells sorted from blood, taken in a trial of the OX40 agonist ivuxolimab. The receptors shown here come from an adult with an advanced solid tumor such as melanoma, head and neck, liver or kidney cancer.

The V gene is TRBV5-1, the J gene TRBJ2-7; TRBD1 matches 10 bases. Germline CDR1 reads SGHRS; CDR2 reads YFSETQ. Trimming removed 4 bases from V and 0 bases from J; junction bases left unmatched: 13. This CDR3 is 18 amino acids long. The chain's CDR3 is CASSPRDRGSGVSYEQYF. In DNA form, the CDR3 reads TGCGCCAGCAGCCCCCGGGACAGGGGTAGCGGGGTCTCCTACGAGCAGTACTTC. The variable domain in full, completed from reference TRBV5-1 and TRBJ2-7, reads KAGVTQTPRYLIKTRGQQVTLSCSPISGHRSVSWYQQTPGQGLQFLFEYFSETQRNKGNFPGRFSGRQFSNSRSEMNVSTLELGDSALYLCASSPRDRGSGVSYEQYFGPGTRLTVT.

The V call is TRBV2, the J call TRBJ2-6, with D tentatively TRBD1 (5 bases). Germline CDR1 and CDR2: SNHLY and FYNNEI. V lost 6 bases, J lost 1 base, and 10 bases lay in between. The CDR3 loop spans 15 amino acids. For the CDR3, the DNA is TGTGCCAGCAGATTGGACATTTCTGGGGCCAACGTCCTGACTTTC. This sequence encodes CASRLDISGANVLTF.

The chain combines TRBV19 with TRBJ1-3; D is uncertain. Trimming took off 7 bases at V and 4 bases at J, with 20 bases between the two ends. From germline, CDR1 is LNHDA and CDR2 SQIVND (reference sequence). CDR3 length equals 16 residues. The CDR3 nucleotides are TGTGCCAGTATCTTCTCCCACGCGGAGCCCGGAAACACCATATATTTT. Its protein is CASIFSHAEPGNTIYF.

J is TRBJ2-7 and V is TRBV19, with 8 positions matching TRBD1. Trimming cost V 5 bases and J 4 bases; bases outside gene matches: 1. Germline V gene lookup returns CDR1 LNHDA and CDR2 SQIVND (reference sequence). The CDR3 runs to 12 residues. The CDR3: CASSRTGYEQYF. For the CDR3, the DNA is TGTGCCAGTAGTCGGACAGGGTACGAGCAGTACTTC.

The V call is TRBV30, the J call TRBJ1-2, with D hard to call. V gave up 1 base and J gave up 4 bases, with 13 bases separating them. Germline loops: CDR1 GTSNPN, CDR2 SVGIG (reference sequence). This CDR3 comprises 14 residues. CDR3 amino acids: CAWSGAREGYGYTF. The CDR3 DNA is TGTGCCTGGAGTGGAGCTAGGGAGGGCTATGGCTACACCTTC.

The V call is TRBV6-1, the J call TRBJ2-7; possible D gene TRBD1, 6 bases. With 6 bases removed from V and 3 bases from J, the gap between germline ends came to 12 bases. CDR1 is MNHNS, CDR2 SASEGT, per germline. This CDR3 comprises 13 residues. Here the CDR3 reads CASRTEGVYEQYF. The CDR3 region has the DNA TGTGCCAGCAGAACAGAGGGGGTCTACGAGCAGTACTTC.

This chain connects TRBV28 to TRBJ1-5; 9 bases align to TRBD1. Looked up from germline, CDR1 is MDHEN and CDR2 is SYDVKM. The CDR3 loop spans 14 amino acids. Germline trimming cut 6 bases from V and 4 bases from J; bases unmatched to any gene: 4. The CDR3 DNA reads as TGTGCCAGCAGGGGACAGGGAGTGAATCAGCCCCAGCATTTT. This encodes CASRGQGVNQPQHF.

The rearrangement uses TRBV12-2 and TRBJ2-3; TRBD2, as called in the table, went unchecked against the DNA. TRBV12-2 is classified as a pseudogene. The CDR3 runs 17 residues. The CDR3, as DNA: TGTGCAAGTCGCTTAGCGGTCACGAGGATTTACACAGATACGCAGTATTTT. It encodes CASRLAVTRIYTDTQYF.

This clone was counted a single time. The gene calls are TRBV27 and TRBJ2-7; TRBD2 is a possible D gene (5 bases). In germline, CDR1 is MNHEY, CDR2 SMNVEV (reference sequence). The CDR3 covers 14 residues. Trimming cost V 5 bases and J 2 bases, with 13 bases left between them. The DNA of the CDR3 is TGTGCCAGCAGTCCCCGCCCGAGGGCCTACGAGCAGTACTTC. Amino acid sequence: CASSPRPRAYEQYF.

This clone was recorded once. The chain links TRBV5-1 to TRBJ1-2; D gene unclear. The CDR3 totals 14 residues. V dropped 0 bases and J dropped 0 bases, with 6 bases sitting between them. CDR1 and CDR2 (germline): SGHRS, YFSETQ. This CDR3 reads CASSLALTNYGYTF. The CDR3 DNA reads as TGCGCCAGCAGCTTGGCCCTAACTAACTATGGCTACACCTTC.

The CDR3 protein is CASLPGTGFETQYF. The CDR3 coding sequence is TGTGCCAGCCTTCCCGGGACAGGGTTTGAGACCCAGTACTTC. J is TRBJ2-5 and V is TRBV7-9, with TRBD1 identical over 9 bases. Trimming cost V 8 bases and J 5 bases; bases outside gene matches: 9. Looked up from germline, CDR1 is SEHNR and CDR2 is FQNEAQ (reference sequence). CDR3 size: 14 residues.

This clone was observed a handful of times. The rearrangement links TRBV5-8 to TRBJ1-4, with no clear D. V was shortened by 4 bases and J by 4 bases, with 8 bases between the two germline ends. The CDR3 consists of 13 residues. Germline V gene lookup returns CDR1 SGHTS and CDR2 YDEGEE. The CDR3 bases are TGTGCCAGCAGCCAGGAGCTTAATGAAAAACTGTTTTTT. Residues: CASSQELNEKLFF.

The V and J genes are TRBV5-4 and TRBJ2-1; 8 nucleotides line up with TRBD2. Germline trimming cut 4 bases from V and 8 bases from J; bases unmatched to any gene: 11. The CDR3 spans 15 residues. The germline CDR1 and CDR2 sequences are SGHNT and YYREEE (reference sequence). CDR3 bases: TGTGCCAGCAGCCCTGGTTCGCGGGAGGTATATGAGCAGTTCTTC. It is translated as CASSPGSREVYEQFF.

The rearrangement links TRBV30 to TRBJ1-6, with a possible D match to TRBD1 (5 bases). Germline values: CDR1 GTSNPN, CDR2 SVGIG (reference sequence). The CDR3 totals 14 residues. V was trimmed by 5 bases and J by 12 bases, leaving 20 bases between them. As DNA, the CDR3 is TGTGCCTGGGCCCCCGGTGGACAATTGGGACCCCTCCACTTT. As protein: CAWAPGGQLGPLHF.

The genes are TRBV27 and TRBJ2-3; D is ambiguous. Germline CDR1 is MNHEY and CDR2 is SMNVEV (reference sequence). Trimming took 3 bases from V and 4 from J, leaving 8 bases between them. The CDR3 runs to 13 residues. This CDR3 is CASSFFNSDTQYF. The CDR3 coding sequence is TGTGCCAGCAGTTTCTTCAATTCAGATACGCAGTATTTT.

CDR3 amino acids: CASSIGLATDTQYF. CDR3 sequence (DNA): TGTGCCAGTAGTATAGGGCTGGCTACAGATACGCAGTATTTT. The chain has TRBV19 and TRBJ2-3; the D is unclear. Per germline, CDR1 LNHDA and CDR2 SQIVND (reference sequence). Trimming cost V 1 base and J 3 bases, with 8 bases left between them. The CDR3 extends over 14 amino acids.

The genes are TRBV4-1 and TRBJ2-2; 10 bases are shared with TRBD1. The CDR3 length is 16 residues. V shed 4 bases and J 3 bases; nucleotides not matched to a gene: 5. Germline values: CDR1 MGHRA, CDR2 YSYEKL. CDR3 residues: CASSRWTGGDTGELFF. For the CDR3, the DNA is TGCGCCAGCAGCCGCTGGACAGGGGGGGACACCGGGGAGCTGTTTTTT.

The J gene is TRBJ2-3, the V gene TRBV7-8; possibly TRBD2 for D (6 bases). Deletions cut 2 bases from V and 2 bases from J, with 11 bases between. The CDR3 covers 15 residues. Germline CDR1 is SGHVS and CDR2 is FQNEAQ. The CDR3 is CASSLNSGNTDTQYF. The CDR3 bases are TGTGCCAGCAGCTTAAATAGCGGCAACACAGATACGCAGTATTTT.

The chain has TRBV5-4 and TRBJ1-4; tentative D call: TRBD1 (6 bases). The CDR3 has 15 residues. Trimming shortened V by 1 base and J by 6 bases, and 13 bases separated the two germline ends. Germline V gene data show CDR1 as SGHNT and CDR2 as YYREEE (reference sequence). Written as DNA, the CDR3 is TGTGCCAGCAGCTTGTCAGGGGCAACAGATGAAAAACTGTTTTTT. Its translation: CASSLSGATDEKLFF.

The chain links TRBV9 to TRBJ2-7; TRBD1 agrees at 8 bases. Trimming took 4 bases from V and 5 from J; bases not matched to a gene: 5. Germline V lookup: CDR1 SGDLS, CDR2 YYNGEE. The CDR3 consists of 13 residues. CDR3 nucleotides: TGTGCCAGCAGCTATGGACAGGGCGACGAGCAGTACTTC. Encoded protein: CASSYGQGDEQYF.

Of note for this clone: The same CDR3 can be traced to other DNA sequences in this sample. The V and J genes are TRBV5-1 and TRBJ2-5; 7 positions agree with TRBD2. Germline V gene sequence: CDR1 SGHRS, CDR2 YFSETQ. Losses at the gene ends were 0 bases for V and 4 bases for J; bases not matched to a gene: 0. There are 13 residues in the CDR3. The CDR3: CASSLGLAETQYF. In DNA form, the CDR3 reads TGCGCCAGCAGCTTGGGACTAGCAGAGACCCAGTACTTC.

The V call is TRBV27, the J call TRBJ2-2, with 10 bases matching TRBD2. The CDR3 sequence is 15 residues long. CDR1 is MNHEY and CDR2 is SMNVEV in the germline V gene (reference sequence). J was trimmed by 6 bases and V by 2 bases; bases with no gene match: 3. The CDR3 loop is CASSLLAGAAGELFF. The CDR3 coding sequence is TGTGCCAGCAGTTTACTAGCGGGAGCTGCCGGGGAGCTGTTTTTT.

The V gene is TRBV6-1, the J gene TRBJ1-1; D is unresolved. CDR1 is MNHNS, CDR2 SASEGT, per germline. The CDR3 is 11 amino acids. Deletions cut 5 bases from V and 7 bases from J, with 8 bases between. The CDR3: CASSRVSEAFF. In nucleotides, the CDR3 is TGTGCCAGCAGTCGCGTAAGTGAAGCTTTCTTT.

The rearrangement links TRBV21-1 to TRBJ2-1; the table's D call TRBD2 went unverified against the DNA. TRBV21-1 is described as a pseudogene. The CDR3 is 15 amino acids. The CDR3 nucleotides read TGTGCCAGCAGCAAAGTCGGAGGGCCCTACAATGAGCAGTTCTTC. Its protein is CASSKVGGPYNEQFF.

The chain is built from TRBV29-1 and TRBJ1-1, with D perhaps matching TRBD1 (5 bases). The CDR3 is made up of 15 amino acids. CDR1 SQVTM and CDR2 ANQGSEA come from the germline V gene. With 4 bases removed from V and 5 bases from J, the gap between germline ends came to 20 bases. DNA for the CDR3: TGCAGCGTTGGCACGCAGGGTGGGTATGGAACTGAAGCTTTCTTT. This translates into CSVGTQGGYGTEAFF.

The genes are TRBV10-3 and TRBJ2-1, with 9 bases aligning to TRBD2. The germline V gene has CDR1 ENHRY and CDR2 SYGVKD. The CDR3 is 16 residues long. J lost 0 bases, V lost 6 bases, and 6 bases had no gene match. DNA of the CDR3: TGTGCCATCAGAGAAAGTAGCGGGAGCTCCTACAATGAGCAGTTCTTC. This gives the protein CAIRESSGSSYNEQFF.

The J gene is TRBJ1-1, the V gene TRBV19; 10 bases are a match to TRBD1. CDR1 is LNHDA, CDR2 SQIVND, per germline (reference sequence). CDR3 length: 15 amino acids. V shed 1 base and J 5 bases; nucleotides not matched to a gene: 4. In DNA, the CDR3 is TGTGCCAGTAGTATAGGACAGGGGGCTAAAACTGAAGCTTTCTTT. This codes for CASSIGQGAKTEAFF.